This T cell receptor (beta chain) was captured in a study of blood T cell repertoires in COVID-19. Study as a whole: COVID-19 samples collected from the United States, Italy and Spain covered acute and convalescent phases. Sources were T cells, B-cell-depleted T cells, or PBMCs; the material itself was cDNA or gDNA.

There are 13 residues in the CDR3. Trimming took 11 bases from V and 7 from J, leaving 15 bases between them. Germline V lookup: CDR1 SNHLY, CDR2 FYNNEI. Per the original methods: The authors estimated nucleated cell counts from reference gene primer amplification. Libraries were prepared by immunoSEQ multiplex PCR; TCRdb keeps only in-frame clonotypes and omits some of them. V and J calls and clone size are as listed in that table; D and trimming were resolved from the DNA. Here the sample spans 70,000 to 95,000 clones, around four fifths being singletons. The source of this sequence is a human donor in a cohort sampled during active COVID-19. The chain uses TRBV2 and TRBJ1-6; maybe TRBD1 (5 bases). Material: peripheral blood. The CDR3 DNA is TGTGCCGGCACCGGGACTCCAAATTCACCCCTCCACTTT. Protein: CAGTGTPNSPLHF.